The clone carrying this T cell receptor (beta chain) was observed a few times. Sequencing was performed with immunoSEQ multiplex PCR; in TCRdb, only in-frame clones are kept and a portion is missing. The sample consists of more than 850,000 clones, 75% to 85% of them appearing once. There are 15 residues in the CDR3. J lost 2 bases, V lost 7 bases, and 10 bases had no gene match. Per germline, CDR1 LNHDA and CDR2 SQIVND (reference sequence). These data originate in a study of shared clonotypes between healthy human individuals. The receptor was isolated from a man younger than 35 in good health. Some clones in this sample may be carry-over from other donors' samples. The chain joins TRBV19 to TRBJ1-2; 7 bases line up with TRBD1. Sequencing was performed on memory CD4+ T cells from PBMCs. This sample's subset: CD45RA-negative fraction. The CDR3 loop is CASTILAGQNYGYTF. In DNA, the CDR3 is TGTGCCAGTACGATCCTCGCGGGACAGAACTATGGCTACACCTTC.